This TCR beta chain was identified in a study of blood T cell repertoires in COVID-19. Sequencing used immunoSEQ multiplex PCR; TCRdb keeps in-frame clones, though not all of them. The profile shows approximately 220,000 clones, 75% to 90% of them singletons. The V segment lost 5 bases and the J segment 7 bases; nucleotides outside the gene matches: 16. Germline assignment: CDR1 PRHDT and CDR2 FYEKMQ (reference sequence). This CDR3 region has 16 residues. The chain is built from TRBV13 and TRBJ2-7, with 8 bases matching TRBD2. The sequenced sample consisted of PBMCs or T cells enriched from blood (not recorded which). This receptor was identified in a middle-aged man who had recovered from COVID-19. CDR3 in amino acids: CASSLWEGAGAVEQYF. CDR3 nucleotide sequence: TGTGCCAGCAGCCTTTGGGAGGGAGCGGGAGCGGTTGAGCAGTACTTC. The full variable domain, rest sourced from reference TRBV13 and TRBJ2-7, is AAGVIQSPRHLIKEKRETATLKCYPIPRHDTVYWYQQGPGQDPQFLISFYEKMQSDKGSIPDRFSAQQFSDYHSELNMSSLELGDSALYFCASSLWEGAGAVEQYFGPGTRLTVT.